This entry features one T cell receptor beta chain sequence. The antigen remains unidentified. This record belongs to a study of T cells in Graves' hyperthyroidism and ophthalmopathy. Study conclusions and caveats: Most clonotypes that expanded in the thyroid above 0.001 also showed up in blood. Ophthalmopathy was identified by the model a median about 6 months ahead of onset.

Lactation, pregnancy, other autoimmune disease or uncontrolled infection excluded patients. First hyperthyroidism diagnosis is when the blood sample was obtained, before any ophthalmopathy symptoms. This CDR3 spans 17 amino acids. CDR1 and CDR2 (germline): LGHNA, YNFKEQ. V lost 2 bases to trimming and J lost 5 bases; unmatched junction nucleotides: 9. Amplification of TCR beta CDR3 regions used RNA as the template. HTBI primers were used for first-round RT-PCR of the TCR CDR3. TCRdb reprocessed the multiplex PCR reads via MiXCR and lists one record per CDR3 protein. The sample lists some 600,000 distinct CDR3 sequences, around 14% occurring once.

Sequencing was performed on blood. This TCR was sampled from a woman aged 25 to 39 with Graves' hyperthyroidism that later progressed to Graves' ophthalmopathy. The chain uses TRBV4-2 and TRBJ2-1, with 10 bases lining up with TRBD2. In DNA, the CDR3 is TGTGCCAGCAGCCAAAACGAAGCGGGAGGGAGGAACAATGAGCAGTTCTTC. Translated: CASSQNEAGGRNNEQFF.